The rows below give T cell receptor beta chains drawn from one sample of a study of blood T cells in healthy people across ages. TCRdb re-derived calls from the 5' RACE reads in MiXCR, one entry per CDR3 protein. The table records some 760,000 distinct CDR3 sequences, approximately 25% of them present only once. These data were also filed under a second study, of T cells of mothers and their children.

The sequenced sample consisted of blood. The receptors were sampled from a boy aged 10-17 years in good health. Each CDR3 is given with its conserved first and last residue. Fields, in order: CDR3 protein, V gene, J gene.

CDR3aa: CASRERGIDTQYF
v_gene: TRBV5-1
j_gene: TRBJ2-3

CDR3aa: CASSLPAREQFF
v_gene: TRBV12-3/TRBV12-4
j_gene: TRBJ2-1

CDR3aa: CASSLATGGYQETQYF
v_gene: TRBV7-9
j_gene: TRBJ2-5

CDR3aa: CASSLFAGSLDTQYF
v_gene: TRBV5-6
j_gene: TRBJ2-3

CDR3aa: CASSQDLPGGGEEKLFF
v_gene: TRBV4-1
j_gene: TRBJ1-4

CDR3aa: CASSLAGRQSGEQYF
v_gene: TRBV12-3/TRBV12-4
j_gene: TRBJ2-7

CDR3aa: CASSSTGTTIEEQFF
v_gene: TRBV7-8
j_gene: -

CDR3aa: CASSLGHLNNEQFF
v_gene: TRBV7-3
j_gene: TRBJ2-1

CDR3aa: CSAESGGGQDTQYF
v_gene: TRBV20-1
j_gene: TRBJ2-3

CDR3aa: CSASFAVGETQYF
v_gene: TRBV20-1
j_gene: -

CDR3aa: CSAPRGVTYEQYF
v_gene: TRBV20-1
j_gene: -

CDR3aa: CASSQRGLNNEQFF
v_gene: TRBV27
j_gene: TRBJ2-1

CDR3aa: CASSIRGVEYF
v_gene: TRBV11-2
j_gene: TRBJ2-4

CDR3aa: CASSMGGGLDEQYF
v_gene: TRBV25-1
j_gene: TRBJ2-7

CDR3aa: CASRPGTGGNEKLFF
v_gene: TRBV27
j_gene: TRBJ1-4

CDR3aa: CSARDGGGSQETQYF
v_gene: TRBV20-1
j_gene: TRBJ2-5

CDR3aa: CASSRLAENTGELFF
v_gene: TRBV5-1
j_gene: TRBJ2-2

CDR3aa: CASSHNVGNPNEQFF
v_gene: TRBV9
j_gene: TRBJ2-1

CDR3aa: CASSWGSQETQYF
v_gene: TRBV7-9
j_gene: TRBJ2-5

CDR3aa: CASSPTGGNTNEKLFF
v_gene: TRBV7-9
j_gene: TRBJ1-4

CDR3aa: CAGSKTRGPGANVLTF
v_gene: TRBV7-9
j_gene: TRBJ2-6

CDR3aa: CASSLGGTAYNEQFF
v_gene: TRBV5-1
j_gene: TRBJ2-1

CDR3aa: CAISGYRGDEQYF
v_gene: TRBV10-3
j_gene: TRBJ2-7

CDR3aa: CSVEMGHYNEQFF
v_gene: TRBV29-1
j_gene: TRBJ2-1

CDR3aa: CASSYDSGTGNEKLFF
v_gene: TRBV13
j_gene: TRBJ1-4

CDR3aa: CATSEHDRANEQFF
v_gene: TRBV24-1
j_gene: -

CDR3aa: CASSFNSGGGEQFF
v_gene: TRBV7-9
j_gene: TRBJ2-1

CDR3aa: CASSFRAYYEQYF
v_gene: TRBV12-3/TRBV12-4
j_gene: TRBJ2-7

CDR3aa: CASSTGPMPQETQYF
v_gene: TRBV5-1
j_gene: TRBJ2-5

CDR3aa: CSASGGEQFF
v_gene: TRBV20-1
j_gene: TRBJ2-1

CDR3aa: CASSQGAPFQYEQYF
v_gene: TRBV3-1
j_gene: TRBJ2-7

CDR3aa: CSVIRTGSYEQYF
v_gene: TRBV29-1
j_gene: TRBJ2-7

CDR3aa: CASSYPDQGVYGYTF
v_gene: TRBV7-2
j_gene: TRBJ1-2

CDR3aa: CASSLSGASSYNEQFF
v_gene: TRBV7-3
j_gene: TRBJ2-1

CDR3aa: CASSAGMGEQYF
v_gene: TRBV10-1
j_gene: TRBJ2-7

CDR3aa: CSAGGVADNEQFF
v_gene: TRBV20-1
j_gene: TRBJ2-1

CDR3aa: CASSPTGTGDHEQYF
v_gene: TRBV28
j_gene: TRBJ2-7

CDR3aa: CASSRRKARGDFRKLFF
v_gene: TRBV14
j_gene: TRBJ1-4

CDR3aa: CASSLVVGGSYEQYF
v_gene: TRBV11-2
j_gene: TRBJ2-7

CDR3aa: CASSQEGDALPLHF
v_gene: TRBV6-2/TRBV6-3
j_gene: TRBJ1-6

CDR3aa: CASSSLQATYEQYF
v_gene: TRBV27
j_gene: -

CDR3aa: CASSFGGSGEQFF
v_gene: TRBV27
j_gene: TRBJ2-1

CDR3aa: CASSLSGGGFGNEQFF
v_gene: TRBV12-3/TRBV12-4
j_gene: TRBJ2-1

CDR3aa: CASSSGDRGDQETQYF
v_gene: TRBV10-1
j_gene: TRBJ2-5

CDR3aa: CASSLVPHATEAFF
v_gene: TRBV28
j_gene: TRBJ1-1

CDR3aa: CSARSLWLAGGSPYNEQFF
v_gene: TRBV20-1
j_gene: TRBJ2-1

CDR3aa: CASSLVVEEGYTF
v_gene: TRBV5-1
j_gene: TRBJ1-2

CDR3aa: CAISSTAMNTEAFF
v_gene: TRBV10-3
j_gene: TRBJ1-1

CDR3aa: CASSSADRGRETQYF
v_gene: TRBV7-9
j_gene: TRBJ2-5

CDR3aa: CASSFTLNIQYF
v_gene: TRBV11-2
j_gene: TRBJ2-4

CDR3aa: CASSQVLPQETQYF
v_gene: TRBV4-2
j_gene: TRBJ2-5

CDR3aa: CASSAQGSHEQYF
v_gene: TRBV3-1
j_gene: TRBJ2-7

CDR3aa: CASSLYEKLFF
v_gene: TRBV28
j_gene: TRBJ1-4

CDR3aa: CASSPSGTTGELFF
v_gene: TRBV6-5
j_gene: TRBJ2-2